Following are 7 T cell receptor beta chains from one sample sequenced in a study of OX40 agonist ivuxolimab in advanced cancers. The table came from immunoSEQ multiplex PCR; TCRdb's copy has only in-frame clones and leaves some out. The repertoire consists of roughly 80,000 clones, with around 87% occurring once and the leading ten covering approximately 0.3%. The specimen comprised CD4+ or CD8+ T cells sorted from blood, sampled in a trial of the OX40 agonist ivuxolimab. The receptor set was obtained from an adult with an advanced solid tumor such as melanoma, head and neck, liver or kidney cancer.

A few counts support this clone. The chain links TRBV10-2 to TRBJ1-1; no reliable D call. V dropped 8 bases and J dropped 1 base, with 8 bases sitting between them. This CDR3 is 12 amino acids long. Germline loops: CDR1 WSHSY, CDR2 SAAADI. The CDR3 DNA sequence: TGCGCCAGCCGGGAGGGGAACACTGAAGCTTTCTTT. It encodes CASREGNTEAFF.

There are a few counts of this clone. The rearrangement links TRBV18 to TRBJ1-5; D perhaps matches TRBD1 (6 bases). The length of the CDR3 is 15 residues. The germline V gene encodes CDR1 KGHSH and CDR2 LQKENI. V lost 4 bases and J 4 bases, leaving 14 bases between the germline ends. The CDR3 loop reads CASSQGQTTNQPQHF. The CDR3 region has the DNA TGTGCCAGCTCACAAGGACAGACTACTAATCAGCCCCAGCATTTT.

The CDR3 DNA reads TGTGCCAGCGTGACCCCACCTAACAATCAGCCCCAGCATTTT. Translating gives CASVTPPNNQPQHF. The chain joins TRBV28 to TRBJ1-5; D gene unclear. There are 14 residues in the CDR3. V lost 8 bases to trimming and J lost 3 bases, with 14 bases between them. From germline, CDR1 is MDHEN and CDR2 SYDVKM.

This clone turned up a few times. In nucleotides, the CDR3 is TGTGCCAGCAGCTCGGGACCGCTCTACGAGCAGTACGTC. It is translated as CASSSGPLYEQYV. The chain is built from TRBV5-4 and TRBJ2-7; perhaps D is TRBD1 or TRBD2 (5 bases each). This CDR3 contains 13 residues. V lost 3 bases to trimming and J lost 3 bases, with 10 bases between them. Looked up from germline, CDR1 is SGHNT and CDR2 is YYREEE (reference sequence).

The V call is TRBV7-2, the J call TRBJ1-4; D is possibly TRBD1 (5 bases). CDR3 length: 15 residues. Trimming pared 4 bases from V and 8 bases from J, leaving 17 bases between. The germline CDR1 and CDR2 sequences are SGHTA and FQGNSA. The CDR3 region has the DNA TGTGCCAGCAGCTGGAGGGGATTCGGGGACGAAAAACTGTTTTTT. Translation gives CASSWRGFGDEKLFF.

CDR3 DNA sequence: TGTGCCAGCAGCCCAACCGGGACAGGGGCTGGCAACGAGCAGTACTTC. Residues: CASSPTGTGAGNEQYF. V usage is TRBV9 and J usage is TRBJ2-7; TRBD1 agrees at 10 bases. This CDR3 is built from 16 residues. Germline V CDR1 and CDR2: SGDLS, YYNGEE. V shed 4 bases and J 5 bases; nucleotides not matched to a gene: 12. Supplemented by reference TRBV9 and TRBJ2-7, the full variable domain reads DSGVTQTPKHLITATGQRVTLRCSPRSGDLSVYWYQQSLDQGLQFLIQYYNGEERAKGNILERFSAQQFPDLHSELNLSSLELGDSALYFCASSPTGTGAGNEQYFGPGTRLTVT.

The chain couples TRBV18 to TRBJ2-1; 9 nucleotides line up with TRBD1. With V trimmed by 6 bases and J by 7 bases, 10 bases remained unmatched. The CDR3 spans 15 residues. The V gene's germline CDR1 is KGHSH and CDR2 LQKENI. The CDR3 sequence: CASSRPGQGWNEQFF. CDR3 nucleotides: TGTGCCAGCTCGCGACCGGGACAGGGTTGGAATGAGCAGTTCTTC.